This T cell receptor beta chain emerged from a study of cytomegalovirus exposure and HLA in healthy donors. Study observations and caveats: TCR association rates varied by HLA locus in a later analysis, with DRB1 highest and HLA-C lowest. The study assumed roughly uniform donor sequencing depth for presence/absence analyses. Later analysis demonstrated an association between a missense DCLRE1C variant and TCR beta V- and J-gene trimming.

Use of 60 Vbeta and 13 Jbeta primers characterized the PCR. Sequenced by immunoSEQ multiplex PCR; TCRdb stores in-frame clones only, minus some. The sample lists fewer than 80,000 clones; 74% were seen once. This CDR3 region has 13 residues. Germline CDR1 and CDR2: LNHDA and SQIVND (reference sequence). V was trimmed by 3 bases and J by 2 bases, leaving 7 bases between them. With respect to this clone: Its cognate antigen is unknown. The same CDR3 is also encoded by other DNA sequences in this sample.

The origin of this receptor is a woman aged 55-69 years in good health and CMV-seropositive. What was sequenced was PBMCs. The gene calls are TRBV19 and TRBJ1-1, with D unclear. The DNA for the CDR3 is TGTGCCAGTAGTATCCGGGTAAACACTGAAGCTTTCTTT. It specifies CASSIRVNTEAFF.